This T cell receptor beta chain stems from a study of identical twins. Study-wide points: The study reached conclusions through statistical analysis that was cross-sectional, not following the same donors. For cord blood, abundant beta clonotypes had fewer insertions, unlike memory repertoires, which showed none.

In regard to this clonotype: The antigen remains undetermined.

V gave up 7 bases and J gave up 8 bases; unmatched junction bases: 10. The CDR3 length is 13 residues. Using its own MiXCR run on the 5' RACE reads, TCRdb lists one record per CDR3 protein. The sample has around 490,000 distinct CDR3 sequences, approximately 16% seen once; the top ten hold roughly 0.43%. These data were likewise used in another study, on yellow fever vaccine responses in identical twins. That work states: Vaccine T cell responses of twins reportedly seemed partly convergent and partly personalized.

The TCR originated in a woman under 30 in good health. The source material was CD4+ T cells sorted from blood. The rearrangement joins TRBV12-3 or TRBV12-4 to TRBJ1-1; 7 bases agree with TRBD1. In DNA, the CDR3 is TGTGCCAGCACCCTAAGACAGGGTTCAGAAGCTTTCTTT. Translation: CASTLRQGSEAFF.